This T cell receptor beta chain is drawn from a study of early T cells in non-severe SARS-CoV-2 infection. As for the study in general: Sequenced material consisted of bulk RNA (from unsorted whole blood), and chains were unpaired.

The J segment lost 7 bases and the V segment lost 5 bases, leaving 5 bases of the junction unmatched. The CDR3 extends over 13 amino acids. Germline assignment: CDR1 SGHNT and CDR2 YENEEA. Tagging with unique molecular identifiers was applied to individual cDNA molecules. From the 5' RACE reads, TCRdb called clonotypes with MiXCR, one entry per CDR3 protein. The sample shows under 85,000 distinct CDR3 sequences, about an eighth of them seen only once. This clonotype was counted many times. Antigen specificity is unknown. General study results and limits: Matching results from VDJdb favored anti-spike CD8 responses, leaving private and CD4 specificities undetected.

Sample: whole blood. The rearrangement uses TRBV11-3 and TRBJ2-1; 7 positions agree with TRBD2. The sequence came from an adult who was a healthcare worker with PCR-confirmed SARS-CoV-2 infection or an uninfected control (not recorded which). The CDR3 DNA sequence: TGTGCCAGCAGCGCGCAAGCGGGGAATGAGCAGTTCTTC. Translated, it gives CASSAQAGNEQFF.